A selection of T cell receptor beta chains follows, all from one sample in a study of T cell changes during pregnancy in multiple sclerosis. Here immunoSEQ multiplex PCR was the method, and the copy in TCRdb shows in-frame clones only, minus some. The table shows tens of thousands of clones, with roughly 92% occurring only once. The starting material was peripheral blood, obtained in the first trimester of pregnancy. The source of these receptors is a female donor in good health, enrolled as a control in a pregnancy study. Both conserved end residues are part of each CDR3. A D gene is named only where the DNA matches it firmly. The size field is filled for only some rows; it gives once, few, many or a size class.

clone size | J gene | D gene | V gene | CDR3 protein | CDR3 DNA
. | TRBJ2-3 | . | TRBV15 | CATTATVEATDTQYF | TGTGCCACCACTGCAACCGTGGAGGCAACAGATACGCAGTATTTT
. | TRBJ2-5 | . | TRBV5-1 | CASSYARGTQETQYF | TGCGCCAGCAGCTACGCCCGGGGGACCCAAGAGACCCAGTACTTC
. | TRBJ2-1 | . | TRBV5-1 | CASSISGHSSYNEQFF | TGCGCCAGCAGCATCTCAGGACACAGCTCCTACAATGAGCAGTTCTTC
. | TRBJ2-5 | TRBD1 | TRBV2 | CASSTGDHVKTQYF | TGTGCCAGCAGTACAGGGGACCACGTAAAGACCCAGTACTTC
. | TRBJ2-5 | TRBD2 | TRBV5-6 | CASSSPGLANQETQYF | TGTGCCAGCAGCTCTCCGGGACTAGCGAACCAAGAGACCCAGTACTTC
. | TRBJ2-4 | TRBD2 | TRBV4-1 | CASSQVPGLAGGGFAKNIQYF | TGCGCCAGCAGCCAAGTACCTGGACTAGCGGGAGGAGGTTTCGCCAAAAACATTCAGTACTTC
once | TRBJ1-5 | . | TRBV27 | CASSSHLELNQPQHF | TGTGCCAGCAGTTCCCACCTTGAGCTCAATCAGCCCCAGCATTTT
. | TRBJ2-7 | . | TRBV7-8 | CASSLGPTAYEQYF | TGTGCCAGCAGCTTAGGCCCTACTGCCTACGAGCAGTACTTC
few | TRBJ1-1 | . | TRBV28 | CASSLFTGTNTEAFF | TGTGCCAGCAGTTTGTTCACAGGAACGAACACTGAAGCTTTCTTT
. | TRBJ2-3 | TRBD1 | TRBV5-1 | CASGGQGSTDTQYF | TGCGCCAGCGGAGGACAGGGTAGCACAGATACGCAGTATTTT
. | TRBJ2-7 | . | TRBV29-1 | CSVLQGRYEQYF | TGCAGCGTTTTACAGGGAAGGTACGAGCAGTACTTC
. | TRBJ2-7 | TRBD2 | TRBV27 | CASSPGLGYEQYF | TGTGCCAGCAGTCCGGGACTAGGCTACGAGCAGTACTTC
. | TRBJ2-5 | TRBD2 | TRBV15 | CATSRDYWASGKETQYF | TGTGCCACCAGCAGAGATTATTGGGCTAGCGGGAAAGAGACCCAGTACTTC
. | TRBJ1-5 | TRBD1 | TRBV28 | CASREYTGTANQPQHF | TGTGCCAGCAGAGAATATACCGGGACAGCCAATCAGCCCCAGCATTTT
. | TRBJ2-1 | . | TRBV5-4 | CASWEDYNEQFF | TGTGCCAGCTGGGAGGATTACAATGAGCAGTTCTTC
. | TRBJ1-3 | TRBD1 | TRBV27 | CASSRDRVGNTIYF | TGTGCCAGCAGTCGGGACAGGGTGGGAAACACCATATATTTT
. | TRBJ2-2 | . | TRBV11-2 | CASSYQGGHLTGELFF | TGTGCCAGCAGCTACCAAGGGGGACATCTCACCGGGGAGCTGTTTTTT
. | TRBJ1-4 | . | TRBV11-3 | CASSLRGEKLFF | TGTGCCAGCAGCTTGAGAGGAGAAAAACTGTTTTTT
. | TRBJ2-1 | TRBD1 | TRBV5-1 | CASSLGPGQGFRMYNEQFF | TGCGCCAGCAGCTTGGGCCCGGGACAGGGTTTTAGAATGTACAATGAGCAGTTCTTC
few | TRBJ1-4 | TRBD1 | TRBV5-1 | CASSLETGTNEKLFF | TGCGCCAGCAGCTTGGAGACAGGGACTAATGAAAAACTGTTTTTT
. | TRBJ1-2 | TRBD1 | TRBV15 | CATSRGTGGNYGYTF | TGTGCCACCAGCCGGGGGACAGGGGGCAACTATGGCTACACCTTC
. | TRBJ2-1 | TRBD2 | TRBV6-1 | CASRTSGRPEQFF | TGTGCCAGCCGGACTAGCGGGAGGCCTGAGCAGTTCTTC
. | TRBJ2-2 | . | TRBV28 | CASSLAGRAGELFF | TGTGCCAGCAGTTTAGCGGGAAGAGCCGGGGAGCTGTTTTTT
. | TRBJ2-7 | . | TRBV19 | CASSIGGIRSGRSYEQYF | TGTGCCAGTAGTATAGGAGGAATACGGAGCGGCCGATCCTACGAGCAGTACTTC
few | TRBJ2-7 | TRBD2 | TRBV19 | CASSIGLAGQSPYEQYF | TGTGCCAGTAGTATCGGACTAGCGGGCCAGTCCCCCTACGAGCAGTACTTC
. | TRBJ2-4 | . | TRBV6-6 | CASDGGLGKNIQYF | TGTGCCTCGGACGGAGGCCTCGGCAAAAACATTCAGTACTTC
. | TRBJ2-3 | . | TRBV7-8 | CASSSRGDTQYF | TGTGCCAGCAGCTCCAGGGGAGATACGCAGTATTTT
. | TRBJ2-1 | . | TRBV27 | CASSPRPTGMGNEQFF | TGTGCCAGCAGTCCCCGACCAACAGGGATGGGCAATGAGCAGTTCTTC